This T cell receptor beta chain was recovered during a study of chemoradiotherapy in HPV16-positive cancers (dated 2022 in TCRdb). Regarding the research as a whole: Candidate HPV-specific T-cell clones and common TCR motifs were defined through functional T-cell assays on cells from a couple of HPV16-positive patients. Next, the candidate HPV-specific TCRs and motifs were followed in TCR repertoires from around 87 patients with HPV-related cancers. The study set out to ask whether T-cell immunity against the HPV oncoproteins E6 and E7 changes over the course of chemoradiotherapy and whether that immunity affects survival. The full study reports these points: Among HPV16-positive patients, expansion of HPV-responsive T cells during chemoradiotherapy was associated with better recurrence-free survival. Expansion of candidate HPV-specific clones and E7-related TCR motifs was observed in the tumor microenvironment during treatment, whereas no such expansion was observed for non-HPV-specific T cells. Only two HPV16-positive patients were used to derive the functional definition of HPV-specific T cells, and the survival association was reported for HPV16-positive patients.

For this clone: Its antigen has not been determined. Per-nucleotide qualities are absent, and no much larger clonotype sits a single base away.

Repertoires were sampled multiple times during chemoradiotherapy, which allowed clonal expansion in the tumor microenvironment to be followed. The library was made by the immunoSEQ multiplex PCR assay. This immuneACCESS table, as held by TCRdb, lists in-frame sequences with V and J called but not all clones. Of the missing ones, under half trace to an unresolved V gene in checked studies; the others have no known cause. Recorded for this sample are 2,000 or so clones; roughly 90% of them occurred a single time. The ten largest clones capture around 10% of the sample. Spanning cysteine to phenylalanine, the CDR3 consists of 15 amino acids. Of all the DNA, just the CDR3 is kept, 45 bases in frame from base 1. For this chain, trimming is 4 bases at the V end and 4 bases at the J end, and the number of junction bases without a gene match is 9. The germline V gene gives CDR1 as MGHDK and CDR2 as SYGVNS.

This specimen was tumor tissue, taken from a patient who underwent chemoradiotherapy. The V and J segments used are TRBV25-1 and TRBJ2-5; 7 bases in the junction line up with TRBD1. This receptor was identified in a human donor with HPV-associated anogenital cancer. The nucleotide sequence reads TGTGCCAGCAGTGCCCCTGAGGGGGCGGGAGAGACCCAGTACTTC. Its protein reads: CASSAPEGAGETQYF.